A selection of T cell receptor beta chains follows, all from one sample in a study of blood T cell repertoires in COVID-19. The method was immunoSEQ multiplex PCR; TCRdb's version includes in-frame clones alone and lacks a portion of them. The sample records approximately 210,000 clones, around nine tenths being singletons. Sequencing used peripheral blood. All receptors come from a human donor in a cohort sampled during active COVID-19. Each CDR3 is given with its conserved first and last residue. D genes are given only for firm matches. Part of the rows lack a size; the others show once, few, many or a class for expanded clones.

cdr3_aa	cdr3_nt	v_call	clone_size	j_call	d_call
CASSFWDRRLGEQYF	TGTGCCAGCAGTTTCTGGGACAGACGACTGGGGGAGCAGTACTTC	TRBV6-2/TRBV6-3	once	TRBJ2-7	TRBD1
CASSLGAVYNEQFF	TGTGCCAGCAGCTTAGGCGCTGTGTACAATGAGCAGTTCTTC	TRBV7-2	.	TRBJ2-1	.
CASSSGTGDHGYTF	TGTGCCAGCAGTTCCGGGACAGGGGACCATGGCTACACCTTC	TRBV6-5	.	TRBJ1-2	TRBD1
CASPPPGAISEQFF	TGTGCCAGTCCCCCCCCGGGAGCCATCAGTGAGCAGTTCTTC	TRBV28	.	TRBJ2-1	.
CASSLAAGGWETQYF	TGTGCCAGCAGCTTAGCGGCGGGGGGTTGGGAGACCCAGTACTTC	TRBV11-2	.	TRBJ2-5	TRBD2
CASSLNRGTDYEQYF	TGTGCCAGCAGTTTAAATAGGGGGACCGACTACGAGCAGTACTTC	TRBV27	.	TRBJ2-7	.
CASSFLQGTEAFF	TGTGCCAGCAGTTTTCTGCAGGGCACTGAAGCTTTCTTT	TRBV12-3/TRBV12-4	.	TRBJ1-1	.
CASSQVGGGNSGANVLTF	TGCGCCAGCAGCCAAGTAGGCGGGGGGAACTCTGGGGCCAACGTCCTGACTTTC	TRBV4-1	.	TRBJ2-6	TRBD2
CAWSVTSGSPLHF	TGTGCCTGGAGTGTAACGTCGGGTTCACCCCTCCACTTT	TRBV30	.	TRBJ1-6	.
CASRADRGVETQYF	TGTGCCAGCAGGGCGGACAGGGGGGTTGAGACCCAGTACTTC	TRBV2	once	TRBJ2-5	TRBD1
CASSRGAGVAGGVTEAFF	TGTGCCAGCAGTCGGGGGGCCGGGGTGGCAGGTGGGGTCACTGAAGCTTTCTTT	TRBV6-6	.	TRBJ1-1	.
CAWSGKTGGSETQYF	TGTGCCTGGAGTGGAAAGACAGGGGGCAGTGAGACCCAGTACTTC	TRBV30	.	TRBJ2-5	TRBD1
CASSPGETFYEQYF	TGTGCCAGCAGTCCAGGGGAGACATTCTACGAGCAGTACTTC	TRBV27	.	TRBJ2-7	.
CASSQDHGEVPSPLHF	TGCGCCAGCAGCCAAGACCATGGAGAGGTTCCTTCACCCCTCCACTTT	TRBV4-1	few	TRBJ1-6	.
CSARERETQYF	TGCAGTGCTAGAGAACGGGAGACCCAGTACTTC	TRBV20-1	.	TRBJ2-5	.
CASRGTDGGVSYEQYF	TGTGCCAGCAGGGGGACAGATGGGGGAGTGTCCTACGAGCAGTACTTC	TRBV7-9	.	TRBJ2-7	TRBD1
CSVAKQAQETQYF	TGCAGCGTTGCTAAACAGGCCCAAGAGACCCAGTACTTC	TRBV29-1	.	TRBJ2-5	.
CASSLSSGGGEQYF	TGTGCCAGCAGCCTGTCCAGCGGGGGTGGCGAGCAGTACTTC	TRBV9	.	TRBJ2-7	TRBD2
CASSLGRGRVETQYF	TGTGCCAGCAGCTTAGGGCGGGGCAGGGTAGAGACCCAGTACTTC	TRBV7-2	.	TRBJ2-5	.
CASSWRGGIGETQYF	TGTGCCAGCAGTTGGCGGGGGGGCATAGGAGAGACCCAGTACTTC	TRBV6-5	once	TRBJ2-5	TRBD2
CASSQVWSTGTYEQYF	TGCGCCAGCAGCCAAGTGTGGTCTACAGGAACCTACGAGCAGTACTTC	TRBV4-1	.	TRBJ2-7	.
CASSLLRGAAGELFF	TGCGCCAGCAGCTTGTTACGTGGGGCTGCAGGGGAGCTGTTTTTT	TRBV5-1	.	TRBJ2-2	.
CATSRGDRQYQETQYF	TGTGCCACCAGCAGGGGAGACAGGCAGTACCAAGAGACCCAGTACTTC	TRBV15	once	TRBJ2-5	.
CASSQSGQRGEKLFF	TGCGCCAGCAGCCAATCCGGACAGAGGGGTGAAAAACTGTTTTTT	TRBV4-3	.	TRBJ1-4	.
CASSLVSLEQFF	TGTGCCAGCAGCTTAGTGAGTCTCGAGCAGTTCTTC	TRBV7-9	.	TRBJ2-1	.
CASSLSTDGNQPQHF	TGTGCCAGCAGTTTGTCAACTGATGGCAATCAGCCCCAGCATTTT	TRBV6-5	.	TRBJ1-5	.
CATTPDRGNEQFF	TGTGCCACCACCCCGGACAGGGGCAATGAGCAGTTCTTC	TRBV24-1	.	TRBJ2-1	TRBD1
CASSLSGGGTYEQYF	TGTGCCAGCAGTTTATCCGGGGGAGGGACCTACGAGCAGTACTTC	TRBV27	few	TRBJ2-7	TRBD2
CASHRYNEQFF	TGTGCCAGCCATCGGTACAATGAGCAGTTCTTC	TRBV28	.	TRBJ2-1	.
CASSPLGQGGDTQYF	TGTGCCAGCTCACCACTTGGACAGGGAGGCGATACGCAGTATTTT	TRBV18	.	TRBJ2-3	TRBD1
CASSDGTVSGYTF	TGTGCCAGCAGTGACGGGACAGTTAGTGGCTACACCTTC	TRBV28	.	TRBJ1-2	TRBD1
CASSIVAGNNSPLHF	TGTGCCAGTAGTATCGTAGCGGGGAACAATTCACCCCTCCACTTT	TRBV19	.	TRBJ1-6	.
CASSKGSGYTF	TGTGCCAGCAGCAAAGGGAGTGGCTACACCTTC	TRBV9	.	TRBJ1-2	.
CASSVAGRGTDTQYF	TGTGCCAGCAGCGTTGCCGGGAGGGGTACAGATACGCAGTATTTT	TRBV9	.	TRBJ2-3	TRBD2
CASSFGTSGASTDTQYF	TGTGCCAGCAGCTTCGGGACTAGCGGAGCATCCACAGATACGCAGTATTTT	TRBV13	.	TRBJ2-3	TRBD2
CASSPGVAGYEQYF	TGTGCCAGCAGCCCCGGGGTAGCGGGCTACGAGCAGTACTTC	TRBV9	.	TRBJ2-7	TRBD2
CASSQSGNTIYF	TGTGCCAGCAGTCAGTCTGGAAACACCATATATTTT	TRBV3-1/TRBV3-2	.	TRBJ1-3	.
CASSLPGGWNTEAFF	TGTGCCAGCAGCTTGCCAGGGGGCTGGAACACTGAAGCTTTCTTT	TRBV7-2	.	TRBJ1-1	TRBD1
CASSLLAGGGPDTQYF	TGTGCCAGCAGCTTGCTAGCGGGGGGCGGCCCAGATACGCAGTATTTT	TRBV11-2	few	TRBJ2-3	TRBD2
CASRTGTNSYEQYF	TGTGCCAGCAGAACCGGGACAAACTCCTACGAGCAGTACTTC	TRBV6-5	.	TRBJ2-7	.
CASSVGLAATDTQYF	TGTGCCAGCAGCGTAGGGCTAGCGGCCACAGATACGCAGTATTTT	TRBV9	.	TRBJ2-3	TRBD2
CASSYDSGPTLF	TGTGCCAGCAGTTACGATAGCGGCCCAACCCTTTTT	TRBV6-6	.	TRBJ2-3	.
CASSPGLAGSNTGELFF	TGTGCCAGCAGTCCGGGACTAGCGGGGTCGAACACCGGGGAGCTGTTTTTT	TRBV6-6	.	TRBJ2-2	TRBD2
CASSPTLYHGYTF	TGCGCCAGCAGCCCTACCCTATACCATGGCTACACCTTC	TRBV23-1	.	TRBJ1-2	.
CASSPGQLLAKNIQYF	TGTGCCAGCAGTCCTGGGCAGCTACTAGCCAAAAACATTCAGTACTTC	TRBV7-9	once	TRBJ2-4	.
CASSYSLLGGGSASLNEQFF	TGTGCCAGCAGTTACTCGCTACTTGGGGGCGGGAGCGCCTCTTTAAATGAGCAGTTCTTC	TRBV6-2/TRBV6-3	.	TRBJ2-1	.
CASSQGTSGSSETQYF	TGTGCCAGCAGCCAAGGGACTAGCGGGAGTAGTGAGACCCAGTACTTC	TRBV4-2	.	TRBJ2-5	TRBD2